The next 19 T cell receptor beta chains were all read from a single sample in a study of blood T cell repertoires in COVID-19. Assay: immunoSEQ multiplex PCR; the TCRdb copy retains only in-frame clones and omits some. The sample consists of fewer than 200,000 clones, approximately 92% of them appearing once. The sample was peripheral blood. The receptors here all came from a man between 45 and 60 years old with acute or convalescent COVID-19.

The genes are TRBV2 and TRBJ2-5, with D possibly matching TRBD1 (5 bases). The CDR3 runs to 14 residues. V gave up 2 bases and J gave up 5 bases, with 12 bases separating them. Germline CDR1 is SNHLY and CDR2 is FYNNEI. The CDR3 DNA sequence: TGTGCCAGCAGTGAAAGATCAGGGCTGGAGACCCAGTACTTC. Translation: CASSERSGLETQYF.

The V and J genes are TRBV6-2 or TRBV6-3 and TRBJ2-1, with 13 bases matching TRBD2. V trimming: 4 bases; J trimming: 10 bases; junction bases outside the gene matches: 13. The CDR3 has 17 amino acids. Per germline, CDR1 MNHEY and CDR2 SVGEGT. The CDR3 DNA reads as TGTGCCAGCAGTTCTCCCAAGACTAGCGGGGGGATGCGCGAGCAGTTCTTC. Translation: CASSSPKTSGGMREQFF.

This clone has just a few counts. The chain combines TRBV6-5 with TRBJ1-3; 7 bases fit TRBD1. This CDR3 is built from 15 residues. CDR1 and CDR2 from the germline V gene are MNHEY and SVGAGI. J lost 2 bases, V lost 6 bases, and 7 bases had no gene match. CDR3 sequence: CASRFGQGAGNTIYF. The CDR3 nucleotides read TGTGCCAGCAGGTTTGGGCAGGGGGCTGGAAACACCATATATTTT.

The chain recombines TRBV5-4 with TRBJ2-1; TRBD2 might be the D (5 bases). The CDR3 runs to 13 residues. V lost 0 bases and J lost 14, with 15 bases in between. The germline CDR1 and CDR2 sequences are SGHNT and YYREEE (reference sequence). This CDR3 reads CASSLVSGAEEFF. The CDR3 region has the DNA TGTGCCAGCAGCTTGGTCTCCGGAGCGGAGGAGTTCTTC.

V gene TRBV9 combines with J gene TRBJ1-6; tentatively, D is TRBD1 (6 bases). From germline, CDR1 is SGDLS and CDR2 YYNGEE. This CDR3 is built from 16 residues. Trimming removed 3 bases at V and 9 bases at J, with 19 bases between. CDR3 nucleotide sequence: TGTGCCAGCAGCGCACTTCCTACGGGGGGGCTTTCACCCCTCCACTTT. Its translation is CASSALPTGGLSPLHF.

The chain uses TRBV7-3 and TRBJ2-6; no reliable D call. Germline CDR1 and CDR2: SGHTA and FQGTGA. The CDR3 has 17 residues. V was cut by 1 base and J by 0 bases, with 10 bases left in between. The DNA for the CDR3 is TGTGCCAGCAGCTTAAACCCACCTAGCTCTGGGGCCAACGTCCTGACTTTC. Amino acid sequence: CASSLNPPSSGANVLTF.

CDR3 sequence (DNA): TGTGCCAGCAGCCCGCGACAGGGCCCTGGAAACACCATATATTTT. It yields the protein CASSPRQGPGNTIYF. The chain is built from TRBV9 and TRBJ1-3; 7 nucleotides match TRBD1. J gave up 2 bases and V 4 bases, and 6 bases lay outside the gene matches. Germline lookup yields CDR1 SGDLS and CDR2 YYNGEE. The CDR3 contains 15 residues.

With regard to this clone: The sample contains more than one DNA sequence encoding this CDR3. The chain has TRBV9 and TRBJ2-2; D remains ambiguous. Trimming shortened V by 0 bases and J by 2 bases, and 8 bases separated the two germline ends. CDR3 size: 15 residues. The germline V gene encodes CDR1 SGDLS and CDR2 YYNGEE. The CDR3 DNA reads as TGTGCCAGCAGCGTAGCTGGAGAAAACACCGGGGAGCTGTTTTTT. It translates to CASSVAGENTGELFF.

CDR3 amino acids: CSVVTGANSPLHF. The CDR3 DNA reads TGCAGCGTCGTGACAGGGGCTAATTCACCCCTCCACTTT. The chain is built from TRBV29-1 and TRBJ1-6; 8 bases map to TRBD1. Trimming took 6 bases from V and 6 from J; bases not matched to a gene: 4. This CDR3 comprises 13 residues. CDR1 and CDR2 (germline): SQVTM, ANQGSEA.

This chain uses TRBV6-1 with TRBJ1-4; D gene unclear. This CDR3 region has 14 residues. Germline CDR1 is MNHNS and CDR2 is SASEGT. V shed 0 bases and J shed 13 bases, with 15 bases lying between them. Here the CDR3 reads CASSEAGGTEGLFF. Here the CDR3 DNA reads TGTGCCAGCAGTGAAGCGGGCGGTACCGAGGGACTGTTTTTT.

The chain combines TRBV29-1 with TRBJ1-1, with D perhaps matching TRBD1 (6 bases). Per the germline V gene, CDR1 is SQVTM and CDR2 is ANQGSEA. The CDR3 is made up of 15 amino acids. The V and J ends lost 6 bases and 0 bases respectively, with 17 bases between them. For the CDR3, the DNA is TGCAGCGTCCCTGCGGGGGGCTTTGTGAACACTGAAGCTTTCTTT. Amino acids: CSVPAGGFVNTEAFF. The full variable domain, in which reference TRBV29-1 and TRBJ1-1 provide the parts outside the CDR3, is SAVISQKPSRDICQRGTSLTIQCQVDSQVTMMFWYRQQPGQSLTLIATANQGSEATYESGFVIDKFPISRPNLTFSTLTVSNMSPEDSSIYLCSVPAGGFVNTEAFFGQGTRLTVV.

V gene TRBV28 combines with J gene TRBJ2-7, with TRBD1 identical over 7 bases. With V trimmed by 7 bases and J by 0 bases, 9 bases remained unmatched. The germline V gene encodes CDR1 MDHEN and CDR2 SYDVKM. CDR3 length equals 15 residues. Here the CDR3 reads CASTTPGQISYEQYF. DNA for the CDR3: TGTGCCAGCACTACCCCGGGACAGATCTCCTACGAGCAGTACTTC.

V usage is TRBV28 and J usage is TRBJ2-3; 9 positions agree with TRBD2. This CDR3 is 12 amino acids long. Germline V gene lookup returns CDR1 MDHEN and CDR2 SYDVKM. V was clipped by 2 bases and J by 15 bases; unmatched bases: 6. The CDR3 loop is CASSLRREGQYF. The DNA of the CDR3 is TGTGCCAGCAGTTTACGGCGGGAGGGCCAATATTTT.

This sequence joins TRBV5-1 and TRBJ1-2; D perhaps matches TRBD1 (5 bases). CDR1 is SGHRS, CDR2 YFSETQ, per germline. V was shortened by 0 bases and J by 3 bases, with 9 bases between the two germline ends. The CDR3 has 14 amino acids. In DNA, the CDR3 is TGCGCCAGCAGCTTGGGGGCGGGGGACTATGGCTACACCTTC. Residues: CASSLGAGDYGYTF.

This clone was seen only once. The chain is built from TRBV5-1 and TRBJ1-3, with a weak D call TRBD1 (5 bases). V shed 3 bases and J shed 5 bases, with 9 bases lying between them. Germline V gene lookup returns CDR1 SGHRS and CDR2 YFSETQ. This CDR3 comprises 13 residues. The CDR3 sequence: CASSSDIRNTIYF. The DNA of the CDR3 is TGCGCCAGCAGCTCGGACATCCGAAACACCATATATTTT. The variable domain in full, with the rest retrieved from reference TRBV5-1 and TRBJ1-3, is KAGVTQTPRYLIKTRGQQVTLSCSPISGHRSVSWYQQTPGQGLQFLFEYFSETQRNKGNFPGRFSGRQFSNSRSEMNVSTLELGDSALYLCASSSDIRNTIYFGEGSWLTVV.

V gene TRBV12-3 or TRBV12-4 combines with J gene TRBJ2-3; 10 bases map to TRBD1. This CDR3 comprises 13 residues. Trimming took 7 bases from V and 6 from J; bases not matched to a gene: 4. CDR3 loop: CASTTDRGDTQYF. Here the CDR3 DNA reads TGTGCCAGCACCACGGACAGGGGGGATACGCAGTATTTT.

The V gene is TRBV4-2, the J gene TRBJ2-5; 10 bases line up with TRBD2. Germline CDR1 and CDR2: LGHNA and YNFKEQ. The CDR3 length is 18 residues. The junction had 13 bases not matched to a gene; V was cut back by 1 base and J by 5 bases. CDR3 nucleotides: TGTGCCAGCAGCCAAGGAATTCTCGTAGCGGGAGGTGGCGAGACCCAGTACTTC. This codes for CASSQGILVAGGGETQYF.

This clone is a singleton in its sample. The chain uses TRBV19 and TRBJ1-4; D possibly corresponds to TRBD1 (5 bases). CDR3 length: 14 residues. Trimming stripped 5 bases from V and 0 bases from J, with 7 bases between. The V gene's germline CDR1 is LNHDA and CDR2 SQIVND (reference sequence). DNA of the CDR3: TGTGCCAGTAGTCCGACAGCAACTAATGAAAAACTGTTTTTT. Translated, it gives CASSPTATNEKLFF.

The chain uses TRBV7-3 and TRBJ2-1; 7 positions agree with TRBD1. V shed 5 bases, J shed 8 bases, and the junction held 3 bases outside the gene matches. The germline gives CDR1 SGHTA, CDR2 FQGTGA. The CDR3 runs to 12 residues. The CDR3 loop is CASSNRGHEQFF. The CDR3 coding sequence is TGTGCCAGCAGCAACAGGGGCCATGAGCAGTTCTTC.